This record concerns one T cell receptor beta chain sequence. Antigen specificity is unknown. This record belongs to a study of T-cell memory formation after mild COVID-19. Study-wide points: Clones contracting across day 15 to 85 had a balanced CD4/CD8 profile; later expanding clones leaned CD4+. Some responding clones appeared in pre-infection memory, suggesting cross-reactive memory joined.

From the 5' RACE reads, TCRdb called clonotypes with MiXCR, one entry per CDR3 protein. The sample has some 300,000 distinct CDR3 sequences, 20% to 25% seen once. The specimen sequenced was PBMCs or a T cell subset sorted from them (not recorded which). This TCR was sampled from a man aged 18 to 30 who had mild COVID-19 (a few samples of this study predate the infection). Cell type and time point are not known.

The CDR3 nucleotides read TGTGCCAGCAGTTTATCAGTACGCGGCAGCTCCTACGAGCAGTACTTC. Its protein product is CASSLSVRGSSYEQYF. The chain uses TRBV27 and TRBJ2-7, with D unresolved. The CDR3 totals 16 residues. CDR1 is MNHEY, CDR2 SMNVEV, per germline (reference sequence). Trimming removed 0 bases from V and 0 bases from J, with 12 bases in between.